Each of the 10 T cell receptor beta chains below was sequenced from the same sample in a study of post-analysis software for immune sequencing data. Whole-study results and caveats: Higher frequency in patients than in controls was seen for a handful of TRBV segments, with TRBV5-6, TRBV5-1 and TRBV20-1 among them.

Prepared libraries of TCR beta cDNA carried unique molecular identifiers. TCRdb itself ran the PCR reads through MiXCR, one entry per CDR3 protein. The data hold 150,000 to 200,000 distinct CDR3 sequences, with about 32% observed a single time. For these TCRs, the target antigens are not known. Sample: blood. Receptors were obtained from a girl between 10 and 17 years old with multiple sclerosis.

With regard to this clonotype: With a much larger clone just one base away, this may be a read error. Here the CDR3 DNA reads TGCGCCAGCAGCCCCACATACGAAGCCCACGAGCAGTACTTC. This codes for CASSPTYEAHEQYF. The chain couples TRBV5-1 to TRBJ2-7; D uncertain. The V gene lost 4 bases and the J gene lost 5 bases, with 16 bases spanning the gap. Germline V CDR1 and CDR2: SGHRS, YFSETQ. There are 14 residues in the CDR3.

This clonotype was observed a few times. This chain joins TRBV13 and TRBJ2-5, with D maybe TRBD2 (6 bases). This CDR3 comprises 13 residues. The V gene lost 4 bases and the J gene lost 5 bases, with 11 bases spanning the gap. Germline assignment: CDR1 PRHDT and CDR2 FYEKMQ (reference sequence). The CDR3 region has the DNA TGTGCCAGCAGCTCCATACGGGGGGAGACCCAGTACTTC. Residues: CASSSIRGETQYF.

There are many counts of this clonotype. The J gene is TRBJ2-7, the V gene TRBV7-9; 7 bases agree with TRBD2. Germline loops: CDR1 SEHNR, CDR2 FQNEAQ (reference sequence). The ends lost 2 bases at V and 2 bases at J; junction bases unmatched: 9. This CDR3 comprises 16 residues. The CDR3 is CASSLWGGFLPYEQYF. In DNA, the CDR3 is TGTGCCAGCAGCTTATGGGGGGGATTCCTTCCCTACGAGCAGTACTTC.

Turning to this clonotype: A much larger clone differs from this one at a single base, so this may be a read error. V gene TRBV29-1 combines with J gene TRBJ1-4, with D unresolved. The CDR3 contains 13 residues. Germline CDR1 and CDR2: SQVTM and ANQGSEA. This CDR3 is CSVRKALNEKRFF. The CDR3 nucleotides are TGCAGCGTTCGGAAGGCCCTGAATGAAAAACGGTTTTTT.

The chain has TRBV5-1 and TRBJ1-3; 7 bases are shared with TRBD1. CDR3 length: 14 residues. V gave up 4 bases and J gave up 1 base; unmatched junction bases: 2. CDR1 is SGHRS and CDR2 is YFSETQ in the germline V gene. The CDR3 coding sequence is TGCGCCAGCAGCGAGGGACAGTCTGGAAACACCATATATTTT. The encoded protein is CASSEGQSGNTIYF.

This clonotype came up many times. The J gene is TRBJ2-7, the V gene TRBV6-6, with 7 nucleotides matching TRBD1. After removal of 5 bases from V and 4 bases from J, the junction contained 8 bases not matched to a gene. The CDR3 has 14 residues. The V gene's germline CDR1 is MNHNY and CDR2 SVGAGI (reference sequence). The CDR3 spells CASSPGDRYYEQYF. The CDR3 region has the DNA TGTGCCAGCAGTCCTGGGGACAGATATTACGAGCAGTACTTC.

The rearrangement joins TRBV27 to TRBJ1-6; a possible D gene is TRBD1 (5 bases). The germline V and J ends were trimmed by 0 bases and 18 bases, with 18 bases remaining between them. This CDR3 has 14 residues. Germline CDR1 and CDR2: MNHEY and SMNVEV (reference sequence). CDR3 DNA sequence: TGTGCCAGCAGTTTATCTGCATCTCCAGGGACCCGCCACTTT. Translation gives CASSLSASPGTRHF.

This clonotype was counted between two and nine times. V is TRBV14 and J is TRBJ2-1; 8 bases agree with TRBD1. The CDR3 has 16 residues. Germline V gives CDR1 SGHDN, CDR2 FVKESK. The ends lost 0 bases at V and 3 bases at J; junction bases unmatched: 4. This chain's CDR3 is CASSQESGGGYNEQFF. The DNA of the CDR3 is TGTGCCAGCAGCCAAGAGTCAGGGGGCGGCTACAATGAGCAGTTCTTC.

This clonotype was seen only a few times. The chain couples TRBV3-1 to TRBJ2-7, with unresolved D. CDR1 is LGHDT and CDR2 is YNNKEL in the germline V gene (reference sequence). The CDR3 extends over 12 amino acids. Between the trimmed V and J ends, which lost 2 bases and 5 bases, there was a span of 7 bases. Here the CDR3 DNA reads TGTGCCAGCAGCCAACAAGGGAACGAGCAGTACTTC. Translation gives CASSQQGNEQYF.

Notes on this clonotype: A read error may explain this, as a much larger clone is one base away. V is TRBV6-5 and J is TRBJ2-7, with D unresolved. Trimming took 8 bases from V and 8 from J, leaving 22 bases between them. Germline values: CDR1 MNHEY, CDR2 SVGAGI. The CDR3 has 14 residues. CDR3: CASSTRPRADKQYF. As DNA, the CDR3 is TGTGCCAGCTCGACCCGCCCCCGGGCCGACAAGCAGTACTTC.